This T cell receptor beta chain is from a study of beta chain features in type 1 diabetes. The germline V gene encodes CDR1 SEHNR and CDR2 FQNEAQ (reference sequence). The CDR3 is 17 amino acids. Trimming stripped 6 bases from V and 8 bases from J, with 23 bases between. On average, the one heparinised blood draw given by each donor was approximately 120 mL. In regard to this clone: The antigen remains undetermined.

Expressed TCRB transcripts got sequenced, as all isolated RNA was reverse transcribed. Produced via immunoSEQ multiplex PCR; TCRdb's table is partial and in-frame only. This sample yields roughly 450,000 clones, of which about 15% are seen a single time; 0.03% to 0.04% belongs to the top ten. Study-level points and caveats: Diminished insertions and augmented deletions at VDJ junctions characterized type 1 diabetes patients. The influence of HLA type on TCRB rearrangement stayed undetermined. Within the patient group, naive, central memory and Treg TCRB repertoires appeared more similar to each other than within healthy donors.

This sequence was found in a man aged 30-40 years in good health. The sequenced material came from naive CD4+ T cells from blood. The rearrangement links TRBV7-9 to TRBJ1-6; the D gene is possibly TRBD1 (5 bases). The CDR3 bases are TGTGCCAGCAGTCTCGGGACCGGGGCCACAAGGGATTCACCCCTCCACTTT. This encodes CASSLGTGATRDSPLHF. The entire variable domain, with the rest obtained from reference TRBV7-9 and TRBJ1-6, is as follows: DTGVSQNPRHKITKRGQNVTFRCDPISEHNRLYWYRQTLGQGPEFLTYFQNEAQLEKSRLLSDRFSAERPKGSFSTLEIQRTEQGDSAMYLCASSLGTGATRDSPLHFGNGTRLTVT.